This record covers a single T cell receptor beta chain. This clonotype was found a few times. Its antigen remains unidentified. No much larger clonotype is one base removed from it; base qualities were not supplied. This entry belongs to a study of T cell repertoires in cytomegalovirus infection (dated 2019 in TCRdb). Broadly, across the study: Because public TCR beta signatures pointed to carriage of CMV infection together with the matching HLA type, the HLA type of each donor mattered for the analysis.

CDR1 and CDR2 were assigned from the germline V gene (reference sequence) as LGHDT and YNNKEL. The CDR3 goes from the cysteine to the phenylalanine over 16 residues. Here the CDR3 DNA is all that survives: 48 bases in frame from base 1. Trimming at the junction amounts to 2 bases on V and 3 bases on J, and the germline ends lie 13 bases apart. Reads for this sample came from an Illumina HiSeq 1500. TCRdb passed the public sequencing reads through fastp at Q25 and MiXCR, retaining productive beta sequences. Records with the same CDR3 protein are collapsed into one entry carrying the most frequent genes and DNA. The sample table shows around 630,000 distinct CDR3 sequences, and 20% to 25% are seen once. 7% to 9% of the sample is taken by the ten largest. Beyond this particular receptor, the publication reports: The ex vivo response was dominated by HLA-C-restricted CMV-specific TCR beta clonotypes, and the single most frequent clonotype in two of eight donors was supplied by these HLA-C-restricted clonotypes. In both this cohort and an independent cohort of several hundred donors, the cumulative frequency of public TCR beta family members distinguished carriers of CMV infection plus the relevant HLA type.

The receptor comes from a human donor in good health (CMV status not recorded). Some clones in this sample may be carry-over from other donors' samples. Sequencing used CD8+ T cells from PBMCs. The chain couples TRBV3-1 to TRBJ1-4; the D gene assignment is ambiguous. The sequenced DNA is TGTGCCAGCAGCCAACCGGAAAGGGAACCTAATGAAAAACTGTTTTTT. It codes for CASSQPEREPNEKLFF.